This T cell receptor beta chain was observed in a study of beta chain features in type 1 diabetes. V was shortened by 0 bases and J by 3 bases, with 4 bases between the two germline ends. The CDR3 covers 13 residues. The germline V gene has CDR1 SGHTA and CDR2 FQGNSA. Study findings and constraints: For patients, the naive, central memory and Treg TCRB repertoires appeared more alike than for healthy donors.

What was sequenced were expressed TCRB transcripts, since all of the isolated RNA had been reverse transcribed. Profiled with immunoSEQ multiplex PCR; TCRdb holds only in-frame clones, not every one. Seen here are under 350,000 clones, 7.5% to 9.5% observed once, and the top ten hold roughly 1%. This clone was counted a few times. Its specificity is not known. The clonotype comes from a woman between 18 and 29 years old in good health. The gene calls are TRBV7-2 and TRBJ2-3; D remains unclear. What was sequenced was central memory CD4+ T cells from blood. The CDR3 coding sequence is TGTGCCAGCAGCTTAGCGCCAACAGATACGCAGTATTTT. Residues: CASSLAPTDTQYF.